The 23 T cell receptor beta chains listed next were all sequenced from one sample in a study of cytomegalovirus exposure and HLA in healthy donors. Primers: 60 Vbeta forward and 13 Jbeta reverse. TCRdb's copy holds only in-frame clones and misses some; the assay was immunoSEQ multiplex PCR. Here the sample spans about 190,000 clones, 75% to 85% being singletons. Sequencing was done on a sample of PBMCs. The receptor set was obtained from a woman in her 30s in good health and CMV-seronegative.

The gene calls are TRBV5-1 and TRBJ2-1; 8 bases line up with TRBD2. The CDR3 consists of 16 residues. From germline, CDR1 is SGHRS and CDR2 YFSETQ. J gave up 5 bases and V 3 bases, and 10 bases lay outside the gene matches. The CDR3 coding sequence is TGCGCCAGCAGCTCAACCGCGGGGGGCCTACACAATGAGCAGTTCTTC. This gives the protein CASSSTAGGLHNEQFF.

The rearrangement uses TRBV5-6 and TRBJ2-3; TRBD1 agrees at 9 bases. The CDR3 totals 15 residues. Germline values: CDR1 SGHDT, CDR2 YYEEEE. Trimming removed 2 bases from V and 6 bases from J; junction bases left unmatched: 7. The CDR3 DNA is TGTGCCAGCAGCTTTCGGGGACAGGGCTGGGATACGCAGTATTTT. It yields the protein CASSFRGQGWDTQYF.

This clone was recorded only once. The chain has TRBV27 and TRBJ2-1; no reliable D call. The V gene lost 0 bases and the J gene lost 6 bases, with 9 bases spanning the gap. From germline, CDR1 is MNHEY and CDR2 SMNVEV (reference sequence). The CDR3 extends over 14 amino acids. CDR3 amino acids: CASSLSRVINEQFF. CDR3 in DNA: TGTGCCAGCAGTTTATCTAGAGTTATCAATGAGCAGTTCTTC.

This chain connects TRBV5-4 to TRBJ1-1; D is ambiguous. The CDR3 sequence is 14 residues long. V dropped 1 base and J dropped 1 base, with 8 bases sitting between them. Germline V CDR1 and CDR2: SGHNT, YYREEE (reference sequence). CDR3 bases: TGTGCCAGCAGCTTGCACAGCCCGAACACTGAAGCTTTCTTT. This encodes CASSLHSPNTEAFF. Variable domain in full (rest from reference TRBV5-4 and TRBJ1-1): ETGVTQSPTHLIKTRGQQVTLRCSSQSGHNTVSWYQQALGQGPQFIFQYYREEENGRGNFPPRFSGLQFPNYSSELNVNALELDDSALYLCASSLHSPNTEAFFGQGTRLTVV.

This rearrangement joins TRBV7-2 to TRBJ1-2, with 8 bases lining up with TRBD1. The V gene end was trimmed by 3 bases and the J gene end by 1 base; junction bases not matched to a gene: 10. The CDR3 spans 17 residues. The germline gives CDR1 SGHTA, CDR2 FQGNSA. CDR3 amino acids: CASSLAPGGVINYGYTF. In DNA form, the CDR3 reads TGTGCCAGCAGCTTGGCGCCAGGGGGCGTAATTAACTATGGCTACACCTTC. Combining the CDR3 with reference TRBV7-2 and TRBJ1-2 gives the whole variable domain GAGVSQSPSNKVTEKGKDVELRCDPISGHTALYWYRQSLGQGLEFLIYFQGNSAPDKSGLPSDRFSAERTGGSVSTLTIQRTQQEDSAVYLCASSLAPGGVINYGYTFGSGTRLTVV.

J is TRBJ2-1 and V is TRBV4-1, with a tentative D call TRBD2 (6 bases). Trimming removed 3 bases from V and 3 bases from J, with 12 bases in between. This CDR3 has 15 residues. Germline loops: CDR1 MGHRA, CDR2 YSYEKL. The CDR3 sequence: CASSHGGTNYNEQFF. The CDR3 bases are TGCGCCAGCAGCCATGGCGGGACCAACTACAATGAGCAGTTCTTC.

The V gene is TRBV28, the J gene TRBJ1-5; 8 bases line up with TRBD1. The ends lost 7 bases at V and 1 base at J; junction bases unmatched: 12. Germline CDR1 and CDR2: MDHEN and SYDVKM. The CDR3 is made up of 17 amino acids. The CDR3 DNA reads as TGTGCCAGCATCCCCCCGACAGGGGCAATGAGCAATCAGCCCCAGCATTTT. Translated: CASIPPTGAMSNQPQHF.

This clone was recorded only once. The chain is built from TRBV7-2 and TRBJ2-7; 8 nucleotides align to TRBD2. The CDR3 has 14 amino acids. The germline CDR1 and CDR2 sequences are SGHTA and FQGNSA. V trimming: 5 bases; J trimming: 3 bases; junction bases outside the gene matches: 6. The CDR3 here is CASSPGGEGYEQYF. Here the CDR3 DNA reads TGTGCCAGCAGCCCGGGGGGGGAGGGCTACGAGCAGTACTTC. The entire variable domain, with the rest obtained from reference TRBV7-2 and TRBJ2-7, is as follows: GAGVSQSPSNKVTEKGKDVELRCDPISGHTALYWYRQSLGQGLEFLIYFQGNSAPDKSGLPSDRFSAERTGGSVSTLTIQRTQQEDSAVYLCASSPGGEGYEQYFGPGTRLTVT.

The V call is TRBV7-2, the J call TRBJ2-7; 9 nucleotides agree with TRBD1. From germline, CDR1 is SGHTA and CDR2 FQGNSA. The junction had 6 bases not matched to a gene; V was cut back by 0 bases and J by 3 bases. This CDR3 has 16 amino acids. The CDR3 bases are TGTGCCAGCAGCTTAGCCAGGACAGGGGCCTTCTACGAGCAGTACTTC. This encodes CASSLARTGAFYEQYF.

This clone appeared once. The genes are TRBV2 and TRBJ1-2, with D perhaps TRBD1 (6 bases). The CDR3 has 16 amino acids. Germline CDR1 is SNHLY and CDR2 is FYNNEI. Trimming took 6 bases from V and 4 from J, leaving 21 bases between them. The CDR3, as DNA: TGTGCCAGCAGAGAGTCCCTAGTAACAGGGCGCTATGGCTACACCTTC. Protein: CASRESLVTGRYGYTF.

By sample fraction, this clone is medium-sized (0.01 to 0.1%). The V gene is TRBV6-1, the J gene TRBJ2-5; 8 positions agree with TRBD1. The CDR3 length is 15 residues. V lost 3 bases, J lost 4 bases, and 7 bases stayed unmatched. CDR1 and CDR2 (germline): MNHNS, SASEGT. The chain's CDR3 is CASSDGPGGVETQYF. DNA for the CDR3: TGTGCCAGCAGTGACGGGCCAGGGGGCGTAGAGACCCAGTACTTC.

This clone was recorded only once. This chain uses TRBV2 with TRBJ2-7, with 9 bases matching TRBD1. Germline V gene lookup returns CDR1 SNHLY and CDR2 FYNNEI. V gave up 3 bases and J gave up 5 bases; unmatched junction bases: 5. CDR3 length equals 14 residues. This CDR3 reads CASSEMGQGDEQYF. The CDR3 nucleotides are TGTGCCAGCAGTGAGATGGGACAGGGCGACGAGCAGTACTTC. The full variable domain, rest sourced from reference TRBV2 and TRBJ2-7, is EPEVTQTPSHQVTQMGQEVILRCVPISNHLYFYWYRQILGQKVEFLVSFYNNEISEKSEIFDDQFSVERPDGSNFTLKIRSTKLEDSAMYFCASSEMGQGDEQYFGPGTRLTVT.

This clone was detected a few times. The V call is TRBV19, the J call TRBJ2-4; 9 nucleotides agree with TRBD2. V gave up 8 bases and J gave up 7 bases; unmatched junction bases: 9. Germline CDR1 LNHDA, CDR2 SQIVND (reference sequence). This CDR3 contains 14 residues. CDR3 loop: CASGDVAGANIQYF. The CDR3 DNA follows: TGTGCCAGTGGTGACGTAGCGGGAGCGAACATTCAGTACTTC.

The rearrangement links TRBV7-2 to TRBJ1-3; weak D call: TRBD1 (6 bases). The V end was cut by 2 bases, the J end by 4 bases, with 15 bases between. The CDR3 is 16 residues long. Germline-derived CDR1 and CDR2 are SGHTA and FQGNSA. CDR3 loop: CASSLLRRGGGNTIYF. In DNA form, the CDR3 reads TGTGCCAGCAGCTTACTTCGGAGGGGGGGCGGAAACACCATATATTTT.

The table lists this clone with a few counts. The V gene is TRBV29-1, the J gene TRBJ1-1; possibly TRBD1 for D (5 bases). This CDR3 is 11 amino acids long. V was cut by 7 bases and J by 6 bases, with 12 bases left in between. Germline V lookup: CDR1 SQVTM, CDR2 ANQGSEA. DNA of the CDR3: TGCAGCGCCTGGGGGGGAGCTGAAGCTTTCTTT. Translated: CSAWGGAEAFF.

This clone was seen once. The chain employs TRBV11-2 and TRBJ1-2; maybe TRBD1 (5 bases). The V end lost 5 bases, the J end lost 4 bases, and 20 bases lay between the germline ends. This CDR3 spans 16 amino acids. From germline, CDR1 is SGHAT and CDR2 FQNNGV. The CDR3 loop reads CASSPIVGVFSYGYTF. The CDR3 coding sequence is TGTGCCAGCAGCCCAATCGTAGGGGTCTTCTCCTATGGCTACACCTTC.

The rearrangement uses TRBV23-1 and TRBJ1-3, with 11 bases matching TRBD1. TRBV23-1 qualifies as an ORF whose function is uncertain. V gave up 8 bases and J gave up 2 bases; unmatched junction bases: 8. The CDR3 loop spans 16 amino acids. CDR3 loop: CASGTGGDGPGNTIYF. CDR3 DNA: TGCGCCAGCGGGACAGGGGGTGATGGTCCTGGAAACACCATATATTTT.

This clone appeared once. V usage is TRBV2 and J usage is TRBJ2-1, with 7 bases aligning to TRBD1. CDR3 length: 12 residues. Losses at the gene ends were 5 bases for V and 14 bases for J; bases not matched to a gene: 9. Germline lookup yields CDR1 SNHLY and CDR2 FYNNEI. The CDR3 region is CASSSTTGDEFF. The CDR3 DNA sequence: TGTGCCAGCAGTTCTACCACAGGGGACGAGTTCTTC.

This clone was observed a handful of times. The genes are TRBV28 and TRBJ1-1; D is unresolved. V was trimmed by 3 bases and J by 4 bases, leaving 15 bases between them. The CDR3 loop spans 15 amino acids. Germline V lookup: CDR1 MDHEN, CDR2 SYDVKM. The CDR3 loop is CASSFSGGPLTEAFF. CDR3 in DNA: TGTGCCAGCAGTTTTTCCGGAGGGCCCCTCACTGAAGCTTTCTTT.

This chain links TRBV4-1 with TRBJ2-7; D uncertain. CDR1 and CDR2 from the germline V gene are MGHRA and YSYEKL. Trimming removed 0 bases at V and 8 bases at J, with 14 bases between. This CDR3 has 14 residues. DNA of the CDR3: TGCGCCAGCAGCCAAGATTTCGGCCCGAGGCAGCAGTACTTC. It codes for CASSQDFGPRQQYF.

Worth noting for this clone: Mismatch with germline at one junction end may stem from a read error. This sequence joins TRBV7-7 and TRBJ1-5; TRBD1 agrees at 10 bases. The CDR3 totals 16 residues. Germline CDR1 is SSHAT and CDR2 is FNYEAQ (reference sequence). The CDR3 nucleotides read TGTGCTAGCAGCGGCTCCCGGGACAGGGGATATCAGCCCCAGCATTTT. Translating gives CASSGSRDRGYQPQHF.

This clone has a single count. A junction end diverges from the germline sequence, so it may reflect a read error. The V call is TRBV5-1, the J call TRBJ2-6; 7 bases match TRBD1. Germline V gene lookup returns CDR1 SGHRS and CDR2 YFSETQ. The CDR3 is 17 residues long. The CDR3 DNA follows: TGCGCCAGCAGCTTGGGGACAGGCCTCTCTGGGGCCAACGGCCTGACTTTC. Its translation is CASSLGTGLSGANGLTF.

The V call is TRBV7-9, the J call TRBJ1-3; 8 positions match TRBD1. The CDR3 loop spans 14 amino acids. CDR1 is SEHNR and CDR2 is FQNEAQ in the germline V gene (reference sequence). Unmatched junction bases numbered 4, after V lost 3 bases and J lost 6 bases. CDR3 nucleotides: TGTGCCAGCAGCTTCGGACAGGGCGAAAACACCATATATTTT. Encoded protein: CASSFGQGENTIYF.